Sequencing of this T cell receptor beta chain was carried out in a study of shared clonotypes between healthy human individuals (dated by TCRdb to 2018 to 2020). The study in broad terms: The cohort comprised two women and a few men aged 18 to 49 years. For each donor, CD4 naive and CD4 memory were each run on three plates, CD8 naive on two plates, and CD8 memory on one plate. To estimate repertoire size and how much clonotypes are shared between individuals, the study performed deep sequencing of blood TCR repertoires from a few healthy adults. To increase sequencing depth and limit assay-specific biases, TCR repertoire library preparation and sequencing were carried out by different laboratories using diverse techniques. Leukapheresis yielded between about 0.9 and 9.5 billion PBMCs per donor. General findings and caveats noted by the study authors: Because the study included a small number of donors, the genetic and exposure-history diversity represented was limited. Even with the large sequencing depth, rarefaction of the sorted-subset datasets indicated that sequencing was incomplete. Naive subsets generally had larger estimated clonotype richness than memory subsets did. Sampling was limited to blood, and TCR repertoires in tissue likely differ from TCR repertoires in blood. Sharing across several donors was observed for roughly 5% of naive CD4, over 3% of naive CD8, 2.3% of memory CD4, and about 0.4% of memory CD8 clonotypes. Pairwise subsampling indicated that sequencing depth was expected to affect the degree of clonotype sharing among donors. Compared with non-shared clonotypes, clonotypes shared by all four sorted-subset donors had higher generation probabilities.

TCR CDR3 regions were amplified from genomic DNA by multiplex PCR using the deep immunoSEQ assay. Extracted genomic DNA from each cell subset was distributed evenly across all wells of several immunoSEQ 96-well plates, and each plate was treated as a replicate. For sorted subsets, each replicate PCR was loaded with approximately 0.2 ug genomic DNA, equivalent to 25,000 to 35,000 T cell genomes. The purified libraries were quantified using a Qubit 3.0 fluorometer, sized with a Bioanalyzer 2100, and then quantified again using the KAPA Library Quantification kit. Each immunoSEQ 96-well plate was sequenced on its own single-read 150-cycle Illumina NextSeq 550 flow cell. Per the authors' processing: Because only junctional sequences without quality scores were contained in the immunoSEQ output, filtering matching that applied to full-length reads could not be performed. To assign V/J genes and CDR3, sequences were annotated using PyIR, a Python wrapper for IgBLAST v1.9, with IMGT germline references. Any read was removed if the V/J assignment was weak (E-value above 1e-6), the CDR3 was missing, or the read contained stop codons, out-of-frame junctions, or ambiguous translated residues. A V3J clonotype was defined by an identical inferred V gene, J gene, and CDR3 amino acid sequence. To compute the percentage overlap between repertoires, the number of shared unique clonotypes was divided by the size of the smaller repertoire. Repertoire richness was assessed with RTK rarefaction, the Chao1 estimator, and Recon v2.1 estimates of unobserved clonotypes. Generation probabilities were computed with OLGA for all TCRbeta clonotypes obtained by the gDNA method from a handful of donors. The table was pulled from immuneACCESS by TCRdb, which kept in-frame rearrangements only. Such tables lose some clones; where checked, under half of the loss comes from unresolved V genes, and the rest has no known cause. V, J and clone size were drawn from that table, and D and trimming were deduced from the DNA. The sample has a few million clones on record, approximately 90% of them singletons. Approximately 0.41% of the sample lies in the top ten.

Donors were healthy HIV-negative adults with no recently reported acute infections or vaccinations. Every donor was a Caucasian adult living in Nashville, Tennessee, USA. CD4+ T cells were enriched by magnetic negative selection; naive cells were then positively selected on CD45RA, and the negative fraction formed the memory subset. Blood was obtained by leukapheresis, after which PBMCs were separated by Ficoll-Histopaque density gradient centrifugation and cryopreserved in liquid nitrogen vapor phase. Analytical flow cytometry was used to check the purity and quantity of each magnetically sorted T cell population. Each sorted fraction had its genomic DNA isolated and then quantified by UV absorbance on a Nanodrop 2000c. This clone was recorded once. Its binding antigen is unknown. No much larger clone is present one base from it, and per-base qualities are unavailable. The germline V gene supplies CDR1 KGHSH and CDR2 LQKENI. V has 0 bases trimmed and J has 2 bases trimmed; junction bases matching no gene number 1. The CDR3, cysteine through phenylalanine, is 15 amino acids long. The entry retains the CDR3 DNA only, 45 bases that are in frame from base 1.

The sample comprised naive CD4+ T cells from PBMCs. Read against the paper, the sample's cell subset or site label means: CD45RA+ positively selected. The rearrangement joined TRBV18 to TRBJ2-3; 8 central bases correspond to TRBD2. The receptor comes from a man between 18 and 29 years old in good health. Some clones in this sample may be carry-over from other donors' samples. In nucleotide form, the sequence is TGTGCCAGCTCACCACCTAGCGGGGCCACAGATACGCAGTATTTT. This sequence encodes CASSPPSGATDTQYF.